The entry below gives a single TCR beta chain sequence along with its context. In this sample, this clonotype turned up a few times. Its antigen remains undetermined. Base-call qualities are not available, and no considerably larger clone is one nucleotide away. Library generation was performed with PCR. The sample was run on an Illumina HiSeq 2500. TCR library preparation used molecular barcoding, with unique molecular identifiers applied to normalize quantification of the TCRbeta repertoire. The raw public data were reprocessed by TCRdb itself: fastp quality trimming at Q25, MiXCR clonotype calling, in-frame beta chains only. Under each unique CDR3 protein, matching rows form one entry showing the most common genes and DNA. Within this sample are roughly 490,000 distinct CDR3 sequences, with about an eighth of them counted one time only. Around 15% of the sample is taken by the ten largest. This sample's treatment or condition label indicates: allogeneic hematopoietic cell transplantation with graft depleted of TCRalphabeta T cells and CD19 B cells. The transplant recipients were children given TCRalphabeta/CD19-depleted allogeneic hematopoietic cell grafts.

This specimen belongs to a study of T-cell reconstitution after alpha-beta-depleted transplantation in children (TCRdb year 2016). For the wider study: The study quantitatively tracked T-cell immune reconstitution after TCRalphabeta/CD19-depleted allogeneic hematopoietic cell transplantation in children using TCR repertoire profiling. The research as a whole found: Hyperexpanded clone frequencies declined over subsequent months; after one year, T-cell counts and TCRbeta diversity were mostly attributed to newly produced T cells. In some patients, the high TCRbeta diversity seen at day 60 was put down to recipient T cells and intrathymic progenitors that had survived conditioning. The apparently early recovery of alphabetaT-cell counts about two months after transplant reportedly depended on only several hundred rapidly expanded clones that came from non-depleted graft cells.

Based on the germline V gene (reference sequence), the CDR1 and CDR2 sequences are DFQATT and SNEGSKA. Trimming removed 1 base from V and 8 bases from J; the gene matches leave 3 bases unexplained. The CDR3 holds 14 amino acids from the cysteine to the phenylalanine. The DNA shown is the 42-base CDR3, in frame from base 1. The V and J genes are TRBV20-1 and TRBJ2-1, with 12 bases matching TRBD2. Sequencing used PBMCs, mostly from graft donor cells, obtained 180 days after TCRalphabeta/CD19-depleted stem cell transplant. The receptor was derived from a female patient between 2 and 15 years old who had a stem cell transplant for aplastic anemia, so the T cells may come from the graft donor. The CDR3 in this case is CSARVPSGGDEQFF. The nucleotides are TGCAGTGCTAGAGTGCCTAGCGGGGGGGATGAGCAGTTCTTC.